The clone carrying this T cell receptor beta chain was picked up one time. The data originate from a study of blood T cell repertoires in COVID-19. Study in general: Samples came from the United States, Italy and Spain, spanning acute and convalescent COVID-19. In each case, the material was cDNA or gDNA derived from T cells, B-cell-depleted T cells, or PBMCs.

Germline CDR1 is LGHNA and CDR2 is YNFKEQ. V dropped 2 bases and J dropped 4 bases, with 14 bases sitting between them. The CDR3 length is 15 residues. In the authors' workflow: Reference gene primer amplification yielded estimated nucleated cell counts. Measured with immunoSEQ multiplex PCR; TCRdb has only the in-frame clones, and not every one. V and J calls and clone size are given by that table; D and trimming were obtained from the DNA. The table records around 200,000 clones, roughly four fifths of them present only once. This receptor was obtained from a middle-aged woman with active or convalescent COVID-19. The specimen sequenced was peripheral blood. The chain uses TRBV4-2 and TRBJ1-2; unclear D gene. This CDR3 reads CASSQPSEVVYGYTF. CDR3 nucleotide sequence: TGTGCCAGCAGCCAACCCTCGGAGGTTGTCTATGGCTACACCTTC.